This T cell receptor beta chain originates from a study of blood T cell repertoires in COVID-19. In the study overall: COVID-19 samples, acute and convalescent, were from the United States, Italy and Spain. PBMCs, B-cell-depleted T cells, or T cells provided the cDNA or gDNA that made up the material.

This clone showed up just once. J was trimmed by 14 bases and V by 5 bases; bases with no gene match: 15. Per germline, CDR1 SGHAT and CDR2 FQNNGV. This CDR3 spans 15 amino acids. In the authors' methods: Nucleated cell number was recorded as an estimate derived from reference gene primer amplification. Generated by immunoSEQ multiplex PCR, the TCRdb table keeps only in-frame clones and is missing some. For V, J and clone size, that table is used; D and trimming come from the DNA. The table lists tens of thousands of clones, roughly 82% of them singletons, with approximately 5% in the top ten. The chain combines TRBV11-2 with TRBJ2-6; TRBD1 agrees at 7 bases. Sequenced: peripheral blood. The clonotype was recovered from a human donor in a cohort sampled during active COVID-19. The CDR3 is CASSRQGSPQSFLTF. DNA for the CDR3: TGTGCCAGCAGCCGACAGGGTAGCCCCCAGTCGTTCCTGACTTTC.